This T cell receptor (beta chain) was identified during a study of cytomegalovirus exposure and HLA in healthy donors. The CDR3 consists of 15 residues. The V gene's germline CDR1 is LNHDA and CDR2 SQIVND (reference sequence). V was pared by 1 base and J by 9 bases, with 6 bases of the junction left unmatched. A note on this clone: Its antigen is not identified.

Points from the study as a whole: TCR sequences were mostly rare, though some public TCRs occurred in many donors. As immune exposure information, only CMV serostatus was available.

Vbeta (60) and Jbeta (13) primers were used in the PCR. TCRdb's copy holds only in-frame clones and misses some; the assay was immunoSEQ multiplex PCR. The sample consists of 180,000 or so clones, less than 90% of them appearing once. This chain connects TRBV19 to TRBJ2-4; 10 bases agree with TRBD1. Sequenced material: PBMCs. The receptor's source is a girl between 5 and 17 years old in good health and CMV-seropositive. The CDR3 region is CASSIGDRGFSIQYF. The CDR3 DNA sequence: TGTGCCAGTAGTATAGGGGACAGGGGATTTTCCATTCAGTACTTC.